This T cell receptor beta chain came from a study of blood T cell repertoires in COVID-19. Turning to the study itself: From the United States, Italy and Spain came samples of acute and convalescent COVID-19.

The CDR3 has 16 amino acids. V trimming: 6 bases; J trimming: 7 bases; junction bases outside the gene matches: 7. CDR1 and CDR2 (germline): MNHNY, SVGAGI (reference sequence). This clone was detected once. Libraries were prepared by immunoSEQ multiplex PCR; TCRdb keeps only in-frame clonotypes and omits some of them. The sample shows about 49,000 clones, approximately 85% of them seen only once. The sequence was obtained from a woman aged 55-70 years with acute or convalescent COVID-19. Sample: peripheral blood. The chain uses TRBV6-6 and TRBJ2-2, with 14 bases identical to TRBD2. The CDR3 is CASRTGLAGANGELFF. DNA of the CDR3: TGTGCCAGCAGAACGGGACTAGCGGGAGCGAACGGGGAGCTGTTTTTT.